This TCR beta chain was obtained from a study of blood T cell repertoires in COVID-19. At the level of the study: Sites across the United States, Italy and Spain contributed samples from acute and convalescent COVID-19. The cDNA or gDNA used as material had been derived from T cells, B-cell-depleted T cells, or PBMCs.

Followed longitudinally, the Seattle patients had been enrolled during active infection. V was cut by 2 bases and J by 4 bases, with 7 bases left in between. This CDR3 is built from 13 residues. CDR1 is MNHEY, CDR2 SMNVEV, per germline (reference sequence). Authors' methods: Using reference gene primer amplification, nucleated cell counts were estimated. The protocol was immunoSEQ multiplex PCR, while the TCRdb copy is restricted to in-frame clones and leaves out a portion. V and J calls plus clone size are reproduced from that table; the DNA served to infer D and trimming. The sample includes approximately 180,000 clones, about 85% of them seen just once.

The sequencing sample was made of peripheral blood. This TCR came from a person aged 65 to 85 with COVID-19, enrolled during active disease. The chain is built from TRBV27 and TRBJ2-3; unclear D gene. The CDR3 sequence: CASSLNRADTQYF. Written as DNA, the CDR3 is TGTGCCAGCAGTTTAAATCGTGCAGATACGCAGTATTTT.